The clone carrying this T cell receptor beta chain was counted between two and nine times. This sample stems from a study of blood T cell repertoires in COVID-19. For the study at large: COVID-19 samples, acute and convalescent, were from the United States, Italy and Spain.

As processed by the authors: Reference gene primer amplification gave nucleated cell count estimates. This table comes from immunoSEQ multiplex PCR, and its TCRdb copy is limited to in-frame clones, with some not included. The V and J calls and clone size were taken over from that table, and D and trimming were inferred from the DNA. Of fewer than 200,000 clones listed, roughly 70% are singletons. Sample: peripheral blood. This clonotype was sampled from a woman older than 75 with acute or convalescent COVID-19.

CDR3 sequence reads: CASRLAGDFNEQFF. DNA for the CDR3: TGTGCCAGTAGGTTGGCGGGAGATTTCAATGAGCAGTTCTTC. V gene TRBV28 combines with J gene TRBJ2-1, with TRBD2 matching over 7 bases. Germline V gives CDR1 MDHEN, CDR2 SYDVKM. This CDR3 comprises 14 residues. J gave up 6 bases and V 9 bases, and 11 bases lay outside the gene matches.